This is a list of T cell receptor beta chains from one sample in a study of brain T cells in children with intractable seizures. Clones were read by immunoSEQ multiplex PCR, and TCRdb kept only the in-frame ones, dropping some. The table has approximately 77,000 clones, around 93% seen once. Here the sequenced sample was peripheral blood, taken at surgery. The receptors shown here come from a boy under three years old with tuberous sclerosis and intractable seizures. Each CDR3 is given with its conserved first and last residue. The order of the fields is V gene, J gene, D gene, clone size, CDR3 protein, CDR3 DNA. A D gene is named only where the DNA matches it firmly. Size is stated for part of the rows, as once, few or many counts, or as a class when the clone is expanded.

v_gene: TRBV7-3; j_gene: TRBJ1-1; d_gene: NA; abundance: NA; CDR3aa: CASSLIGVGEGTEAFF; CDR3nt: TGTGCCAGCAGCTTAATTGGAGTGGGGGAGGGCACTGAAGCTTTCTTT
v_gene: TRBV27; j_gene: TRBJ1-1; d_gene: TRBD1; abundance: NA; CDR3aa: CASSLAGGTEAFF; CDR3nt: TGTGCCAGCAGTTTAGCAGGGGGCACTGAAGCTTTCTTT
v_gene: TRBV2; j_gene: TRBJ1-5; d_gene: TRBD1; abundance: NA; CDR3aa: CASRTGFVSGQPQHF; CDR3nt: TGTGCCAGCAGGACAGGGTTTGTTAGTGGTCAGCCCCAGCATTTT
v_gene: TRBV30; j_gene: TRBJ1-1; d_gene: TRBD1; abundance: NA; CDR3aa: CAWSAHGTGDTEAFF; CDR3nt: TGTGCCTGGAGTGCCCACGGGACAGGGGACACTGAAGCTTTCTTT
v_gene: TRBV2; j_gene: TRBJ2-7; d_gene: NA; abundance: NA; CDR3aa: CASSFGLASYEQYF; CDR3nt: TGTGCCAGCAGTTTTGGTCTAGCGAGCTACGAGCAGTACTTC
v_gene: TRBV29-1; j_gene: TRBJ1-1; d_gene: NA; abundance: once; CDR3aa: CSVAAVTEAFF; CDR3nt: TGCAGCGTCGCCGCAGTCACTGAAGCTTTCTTT
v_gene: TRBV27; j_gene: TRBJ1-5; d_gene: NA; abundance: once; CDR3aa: CASSLSGGAGNQPQHF; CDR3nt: TGTGCCAGCAGTTTATCTGGGGGCGCGGGCAATCAGCCCCAGCATTTT
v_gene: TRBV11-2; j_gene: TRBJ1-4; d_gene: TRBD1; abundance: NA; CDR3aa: CASSLGDRPFNEKLFF; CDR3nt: TGTGCCAGCAGCTTGGGGGACAGGCCCTTTAATGAAAAACTGTTTTTT
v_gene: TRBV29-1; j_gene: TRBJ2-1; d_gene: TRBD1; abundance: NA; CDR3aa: CSASDRNEQFF; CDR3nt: TGCAGCGCTTCGGACAGGAATGAGCAGTTCTTC
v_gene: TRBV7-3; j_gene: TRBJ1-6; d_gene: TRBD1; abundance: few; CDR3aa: CASSLGTGAASPLHF; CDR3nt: TGTGCCAGCAGCTTAGGGACAGGGGCTGCTTCACCCCTCCACTTT
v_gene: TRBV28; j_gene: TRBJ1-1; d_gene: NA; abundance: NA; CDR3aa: CASSLIPRAGPLLEAFF; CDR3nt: TGTGCCAGCAGCTTAATCCCCCGGGCAGGGCCCCTACTCGAAGCTTTCTTT